This T cell receptor (beta chain) was recovered during a study of T cells in localized non-small cell lung cancer. Findings and caveats of the study: Elevated blood T cell density was associated with longer overall survival. In adjacent lung, a median around 55 of the top 100 tumor clones were found.

As for this clone: Antigen unknown.

This CDR3 contains 14 residues. Germline values: CDR1 SQVTM, CDR2 ANQGSEA. Trimming removed 6 bases from V and 1 base from J; junction bases left unmatched: 2. The protocol was immunoSEQ multiplex PCR, while the TCRdb copy is restricted to in-frame clones and leaves out a portion. Seen here are under 20,000 clones, roughly nine tenths observed once, and the top ten hold around 2.9%. This chain uses TRBV29-1 with TRBJ2-3; TRBD2 agrees at 12 bases. The material was peripheral blood, obtained before any cancer treatment. The receptor comes from a woman aged 40-69 years with stage I lung adenocarcinoma. In DNA form, the CDR3 reads TGCAGCGTGAGGACTAGCGGGGGCACAGATACGCAGTATTTT. It yields the protein CSVRTSGGTDTQYF.